The subject of this entry is one TCR beta chain. Its antigen is not known. Within the sample, other DNA sequences also encode this same CDR3. This sample stems from a study of shared clonotypes between healthy human individuals. The germline gives CDR1 SEHNR, CDR2 FQNEAQ (reference sequence). This CDR3 region has 12 residues. V gave up 3 bases and J gave up 4 bases, with 7 bases separating them. Study-level points and caveats: A handful of donors shared about 4.5% of their naive CD4 clonotypes. Naive subsets, compared against memory subsets, generally had larger estimated richness values.

The sorted-subset replicate PCRs were given 200 ng DNA, which is approximately 30,000 T cell genomes. Assay used: immunoSEQ multiplex PCR; TCRdb lists only in-frame clones, some missing. Among under 600,000 clones listed, roughly 98% were seen once. Naive CD8 isolation took CD45RO-negative cells positively selected for CCR7 and excluded terminally differentiated effector memory CD45RA+ cells. Donors, healthy HIV-negative adults, lacked recent acute infections or vaccinations. What was sequenced was naive CD8+ T cells sorted from blood. The receptor comes from a young man in good health. This rearrangement joins TRBV7-9 to TRBJ2-7, with D tentatively TRBD1 (6 bases). In DNA, the CDR3 is TGTGCCAGCAGCTTTCAGGGGTACGAGCAGTACTTC. Its protein product is CASSFQGYEQYF.